What follows is one TCR beta chain and its context. V lost 2 bases to trimming and J lost 0 bases, with 8 bases between them. CDR3 size: 15 residues. Germline V gene sequence: CDR1 MNHNS, CDR2 SASEGT. These data are taken from a study of blood T cell repertoires in COVID-19. About the research overall: The origin of the acute and convalescent COVID-19 samples was the United States, Italy and Spain. In each case, the material was cDNA or gDNA derived from T cells, B-cell-depleted T cells, or PBMCs.

TCRdb's copy holds only in-frame clones and misses some; the assay was immunoSEQ multiplex PCR. The sample consists of just under 350,000 clones, 85% to 90% of them appearing once. Sequenced: peripheral blood. This chain uses TRBV6-1 with TRBJ2-1; D not certain. This sequence was found in a woman aged 45-65 years with COVID-19, enrolled during active disease. This CDR3 reads CASSESLGSYNEQFF. CDR3 in DNA: TGTGCCAGCAGTGAAAGTCTAGGCTCCTACAATGAGCAGTTCTTC.